This T cell receptor (beta chain) was recovered during a study of beta chain features in type 1 diabetes. Points from the study as a whole: Fewer insertions but more deletions were seen at VDJ junctions in type 1 diabetes patients.

Sequenced material consisted of expressed TCRB transcripts (all of the isolated RNA was reverse transcribed). Repertoires were generated with immunoSEQ multiplex PCR, while TCRdb's copy carries only in-frame clones and drops some. The repertoire has 810,000 or so clones, 15% to 20% of them found once; the top ten carry 0.02% to 0.03%. The CDR3 runs to 14 residues. The trim removed 2 bases at V and 7 bases at J, leaving 8 bases unmatched. CDR1 and CDR2 (germline): SGDLS, YYNGEE. The table lists this clone with a few counts. Antigen unknown. The V call is TRBV9, the J call TRBJ1-2, with 7 bases matching TRBD1. Sequencing input: naive CD4+ T cells from blood. The TCR sequence derives from a woman aged 18-29 years in good health. CDR3 sequence reads: CASSVGQGDFGYTF. In DNA, the CDR3 is TGTGCCAGCAGCGTTGGGCAGGGGGACTTTGGCTACACCTTC.